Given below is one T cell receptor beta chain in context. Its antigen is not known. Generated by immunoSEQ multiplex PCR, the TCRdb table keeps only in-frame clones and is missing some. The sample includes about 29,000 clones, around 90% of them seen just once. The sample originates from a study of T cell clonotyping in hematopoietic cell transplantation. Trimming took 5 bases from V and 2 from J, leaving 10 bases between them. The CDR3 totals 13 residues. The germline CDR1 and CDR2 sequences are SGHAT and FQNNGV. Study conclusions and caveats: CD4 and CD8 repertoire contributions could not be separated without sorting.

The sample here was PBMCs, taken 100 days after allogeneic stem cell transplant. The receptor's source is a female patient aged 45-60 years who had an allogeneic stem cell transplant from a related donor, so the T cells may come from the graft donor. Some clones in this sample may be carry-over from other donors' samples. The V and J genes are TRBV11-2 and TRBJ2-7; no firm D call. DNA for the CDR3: TGTGCCAGCAGCCCGGGTCGTACCTACGAGCAGTACTTC. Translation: CASSPGRTYEQYF.